The present T cell receptor (beta chain) was sequenced within a study of OX40 agonist ivuxolimab in advanced cancers. Overall study context: Patients were treated with intravenous ivuxolimab, dosed at 0.01 to 10 mg/kg and infused every 2 weeks. The group had a mean age of around 60 years, ranged from about 23 to 85, and was 80% to 90% male.

Profiling relied on immunoSEQ multiplex PCR, and the TCRdb table lists in-frame clones only, not all of them. Altogether around 79,000 clones are present, around 90% being singletons, with the ten largest covering 8.5% to 10%. The J segment lost 3 bases and the V segment lost 0 bases, leaving 4 bases of the junction unmatched. From germline, CDR1 is SGHKS and CDR2 YYEKEE (reference sequence). This CDR3 has 15 residues. The chain carries TRBV5-5 and TRBJ2-7, with TRBD2 identical over 9 bases. The specimen comprised CD4+ or CD8+ T cells sorted from blood, sampled in a trial of the OX40 agonist ivuxolimab. This receptor was taken from an adult with an advanced solid tumor such as melanoma, head and neck, liver or kidney cancer. CDR3 loop: CASSLEGSGGYEQYF. CDR3 sequence (DNA): TGTGCCAGCAGCTTGGAGGGTAGCGGGGGCTACGAGCAGTACTTC.